What follows are 20 T cell receptor beta chains derived from one specimen sequenced in a study of cytomegalovirus exposure and HLA in healthy donors. The PCR was carried out with 60 Vbeta primers and 13 Jbeta primers. TCRdb keeps only in-frame clones here, not all; method: immunoSEQ multiplex PCR. The sample lists around 170,000 clones, roughly 80% seen once, with 3.8% in the top ten. The sequencing sample was made of PBMCs. The receptor set was obtained from a man aged 50 to 60 in good health and CMV-seronegative.

The chain joins TRBV6-1 to TRBJ1-4; 8 positions match TRBD1. The V segment lost 4 bases and the J segment 6 bases; nucleotides outside the gene matches: 7. This CDR3 region has 15 residues. Germline CDR1 and CDR2: MNHNS and SASEGT. CDR3 DNA sequence: TGTGCCAGCAGTGTGGAAGGCAGGGGGCATGAAAAACTGTTTTTT. Its translation: CASSVEGRGHEKLFF.

The chain carries TRBV5-1 and TRBJ1-2; D uncertain. Germline CDR1 is SGHRS and CDR2 is YFSETQ. The CDR3 sequence is 13 residues long. Between the trimmed V and J ends, which lost 4 bases and 3 bases, there was a span of 10 bases. Written as DNA, the CDR3 is TGCGCCAGCAGCGATCTGGGAGACTATGGCTACACCTTC. This gives the protein CASSDLGDYGYTF.

The chain employs TRBV7-3 and TRBJ2-3; a possible D gene is TRBD1 (6 bases). Germline-derived CDR1 and CDR2 are SGHTA and FQGTGA. The CDR3 is 14 residues long. With 3 bases removed from V and 2 bases from J, the gap between germline ends came to 9 bases. The CDR3 region is CASSFVGATDTQYF. The CDR3 coding sequence is TGTGCCAGCAGCTTCGTGGGGGCCACAGATACGCAGTATTTT.

V usage is TRBV5-1 and J usage is TRBJ2-5, with TRBD2 identical over 9 bases. The J segment lost 5 bases and the V segment lost 4 bases, leaving 9 bases of the junction unmatched. CDR3 length equals 15 residues. The germline CDR1 and CDR2 sequences are SGHRS and YFSETQ. The CDR3 sequence is CASSVAGGPYETQYF. The DNA of the CDR3 is TGCGCCAGCAGCGTGGCGGGGGGGCCGTATGAGACCCAGTACTTC.

V and J are TRBV7-9 and TRBJ2-2; TRBD1 matches at 10 bases. With V trimmed by 6 bases and J by 5 bases, 6 bases remained unmatched. The CDR3 length is 15 residues. Germline CDR1 SEHNR, CDR2 FQNEAQ (reference sequence). CDR3 nucleotides: TGTGCCAGCAGTACTCGGACAGGGGGGACCGGGGAGCTGTTTTTT. It encodes CASSTRTGGTGELFF.

V gene TRBV11-2 combines with J gene TRBJ2-7, with 7 bases aligning to TRBD1. The length of the CDR3 is 13 residues. The germline V gene has CDR1 SGHAT and CDR2 FQNNGV. Trimming at V came to 4 bases and at J to 6 bases, leaving 6 bases not matched to a gene. For the CDR3, the DNA is TGTGCCAGCAGCTCCCAGAGACAGGGCGAGCAGTACTTC. It translates to CASSSQRQGEQYF. Complete variable domain (other parts from reference TRBV11-2 and TRBJ2-7): EAGVAQSPRYKIIEKRQSVAFWCNPISGHATLYWYQQILGQGPKLLIQFQNNGVVDDSQLPKDRFSAERLKGVDSTLKIQPAKLEDSAVYLCASSSQRQGEQYFGPGTRLTVT.

This clone appeared a few times. The chain is built from TRBV6-6 and TRBJ1-2; 9 nucleotides agree with TRBD1. Trimming took 7 bases from V and 2 from J; bases not matched to a gene: 8. The germline V gene encodes CDR1 MNHNY and CDR2 SVGAGI (reference sequence). The CDR3 has 15 amino acids. CDR3 coding DNA: TGTGCCAGCACCTACACCGGACAGGGGAACTATGGCTACACCTTC. Translation: CASTYTGQGNYGYTF.

The rearrangement joins TRBV9 to TRBJ2-2; 11 bases align to TRBD2. J lost 3 bases, V lost 4 bases, and 11 bases had no gene match. Per germline, CDR1 SGDLS and CDR2 YYNGEE. The CDR3 length is 18 residues. The CDR3 DNA is TGTGCCAGCAGCCTCAGCTCGCCTAGCGGGGGGTACACCGGGGAGCTGTTTTTT. As protein: CASSLSSPSGGYTGELFF.

The V call is TRBV7-9, the J call TRBJ2-7; D is uncertain. Trimming took off 5 bases at V and 3 bases at J, with 5 bases between the two ends. Germline CDR1 SEHNR, CDR2 FQNEAQ (reference sequence). There are 11 residues in the CDR3. The CDR3 sequence is CASSPNYEQYF. In nucleotides, the CDR3 is TGTGCCAGCAGCCCCAACTACGAGCAGTACTTC.

The chain employs TRBV27 and TRBJ1-1; D not resolved. The ends were cut back, 6 bases at V and 12 bases at J, with 20 bases in the middle. The CDR3 is made up of 13 amino acids. The germline V gene has CDR1 MNHEY and CDR2 SMNVEV (reference sequence). The CDR3 nucleotides are TGTGCCAGCAGGGGTACGGGAGGGCTCGGGACTTTCTTT. Translating it yields CASRGTGGLGTFF.

In this sample, this clone turned up once. The gene calls are TRBV2 and TRBJ1-2, with 7 bases identical to TRBD1. J gave up 4 bases and V 5 bases, and 4 bases lay outside the gene matches. The length of the CDR3 is 13 residues. Germline V gives CDR1 SNHLY, CDR2 FYNNEI. The CDR3 region is CASSTTGFYGYTF. In DNA, the CDR3 is TGTGCCAGCAGTACGACAGGGTTCTATGGCTACACCTTC.

The V and J genes are TRBV7-2 and TRBJ2-7; D may be TRBD1 (5 bases). Trimming cost V 4 bases and J 6 bases, with 16 bases left between them. Germline V gene sequence: CDR1 SGHTA, CDR2 FQGNSA. CDR3 size: 14 residues. In nucleotides, the CDR3 is TGTGCCAGCAGCTCCAGGGTTCAGGTACCCGAGCAGTACTTC. It is translated as CASSSRVQVPEQYF.

V is TRBV5-6 and J is TRBJ2-1, with D maybe TRBD1 (6 bases). The CDR3 contains 16 residues. V was trimmed by 0 bases and J by 5 bases, leaving 15 bases between them. Germline V lookup: CDR1 SGHDT, CDR2 YYEEEE. In DNA form, the CDR3 reads TGTGCCAGCAGCTTGGCAGCCCGGGGACACAACAATGAGCAGTTCTTC. This codes for CASSLAARGHNNEQFF.

The genes are TRBV7-2 and TRBJ1-5; 9 positions match TRBD1. Unmatched junction bases numbered 3, after V lost 0 bases and J lost 3 bases. The CDR3 contains 16 residues. Germline V gives CDR1 SGHTA, CDR2 FQGNSA. This CDR3 is CASSLAGTGYNQPQHF. The CDR3 DNA reads TGTGCCAGCAGCTTAGCTGGGACAGGGTACAATCAGCCCCAGCATTTT.

This clone was counted only a few times. The rearrangement uses TRBV5-1 and TRBJ2-7; D is unclear. The ends were cut back, 2 bases at V and 3 bases at J, with 6 bases in the middle. Germline CDR1 reads SGHRS; CDR2 reads YFSETQ. The CDR3 spans 12 residues. The CDR3 DNA follows: TGCGCCAGCAGCTTAAATCGCTACGAGCAGTACTTC. Its translation: CASSLNRYEQYF. Supplemented by reference TRBV5-1 and TRBJ2-7, the full variable domain reads KAGVTQTPRYLIKTRGQQVTLSCSPISGHRSVSWYQQTPGQGLQFLFEYFSETQRNKGNFPGRFSGRQFSNSRSEMNVSTLELGDSALYLCASSLNRYEQYFGPGTRLTVT.

V is TRBV7-9 and J is TRBJ2-5; unclear D gene. The CDR3 length is 14 residues. The V gene lost 0 bases and the J gene lost 5 bases, with 10 bases spanning the gap. The germline CDR1 and CDR2 sequences are SEHNR and FQNEAQ (reference sequence). CDR3 sequence (DNA): TGTGCCAGCAGCTTAGCCCAGGCGATCGAGACCCAGTACTTC. Residues: CASSLAQAIETQYF.

A few counts support this clone. The chain employs TRBV21-1 and TRBJ1-2; the D call of TRBD1 is as the table states it, not checked on the DNA. TRBV21-1 is a pseudogene. The length of the CDR3 is 14 residues. CDR3 protein: CASSNSDRIYGYTF. The CDR3, as DNA: TGTGCCAGCAGCAACTCGGACAGAATTTATGGCTACACCTTC.

The chain uses TRBV6-5 and TRBJ1-1, with D possibly TRBD1 on 6 matching bases. Germline CDR1 reads MNHEY; CDR2 reads SVGAGI. V was pared by 5 bases and J by 6 bases, with 7 bases between. The CDR3 spans 11 residues. CDR3 region: CASSTGSEAFF. The DNA of the CDR3 is TGTGCCAGCAGTACAGGGTCTGAAGCTTTCTTT.

Here the CDR3 reads CASSLPPGAYSDTQYF. The CDR3 DNA sequence: TGTGCCAGCAGCTTGCCACCGGGAGCCTATTCCGATACGCAGTATTTT. The V and J genes are TRBV7-9 and TRBJ2-3, with TRBD2 as a possible D gene (6 bases). The germline gives CDR1 SEHNR, CDR2 FQNEAQ (reference sequence). Trimming stripped 3 bases from V and 6 bases from J, with 19 bases between. This CDR3 is built from 16 residues.

This clone was observed a few times. This rearrangement joins TRBV20-1 to TRBJ2-5; no definite D call. Germline V CDR1 and CDR2: DFQATT, SNEGSKA (reference sequence). Deletions cut 4 bases from V and 1 base from J, with 4 bases between. CDR3 size: 11 residues. This CDR3 reads CSATFQETQYF. The CDR3, as DNA: TGCAGTGCTACTTTCCAAGAGACCCAGTACTTC.